Each of the 24 T cell receptor beta chains below was sequenced from the same sample in a study of blood T cell repertoires in COVID-19. Profiling relied on immunoSEQ multiplex PCR, and the TCRdb table lists in-frame clones only, not all of them. Of 200,000 to 250,000 clones listed, roughly nine tenths are singletons. Sequencing input: PBMCs or T cells enriched from blood (not recorded which). Source of these receptors: a woman between 45 and 65 years old in a cohort exposed to, infected with or recovered from COVID-19 (not recorded which).

This chain links TRBV11-2 with TRBJ2-7; 12 bases are shared with TRBD2. J gave up 1 base and V 3 bases, and 7 bases lay outside the gene matches. The CDR3 extends over 17 amino acids. Per germline, CDR1 SGHAT and CDR2 FQNNGV. The CDR3 protein is CASSLSRLAGVSYEQYF. The CDR3 nucleotides read TGTGCCAGCAGCTTGTCTCGACTAGCGGGGGTATCCTACGAGCAGTACTTC.

The chain carries TRBV12-3 or TRBV12-4 and TRBJ1-2; D is undetermined. V was trimmed by 6 bases and J by 4 bases, leaving 12 bases between them. The CDR3 runs to 13 residues. The CDR3 DNA sequence: TGTGCCAGCAGGAACCAGGCGGGCTATGGCTACACCTTC. Translation gives CASRNQAGYGYTF.

This clone showed up just once. The chain is built from TRBV4-2 and TRBJ2-1, with TRBD1 matching over 11 bases. Trimming at V came to 4 bases and at J to 6 bases, leaving 5 bases not matched to a gene. This CDR3 is built from 15 residues. Germline V gene lookup returns CDR1 LGHNA and CDR2 YNFKEQ. The chain's CDR3 is CASSRPGTGGNEQFF. DNA for the CDR3: TGTGCCAGCAGCCGCCCCGGGACAGGGGGCAATGAGCAGTTCTTC.

The J gene is TRBJ2-2, the V gene TRBV30; 8 bases are shared with TRBD1. The CDR3 runs 13 residues. Germline values: CDR1 GTSNPN, CDR2 SVGIG (reference sequence). Losses at the gene ends were 5 bases for V and 1 base for J; bases not matched to a gene: 0. Here the CDR3 DNA reads TGTGCCTGGGGACAGGGGAACACCGGGGAGCTGTTTTTT. It translates to CAWGQGNTGELFF.

The gene calls are TRBV10-3 and TRBJ2-7; TRBD1 is a possible D gene (6 bases). CDR1 and CDR2 (germline): ENHRY, SYGVKD. This CDR3 region has 12 residues. The ends were cut back, 8 bases at V and 3 bases at J, with 11 bases in the middle. CDR3 in amino acids: CAIGTRNYEQYF. CDR3 bases: TGTGCCATCGGGACACGAAACTACGAGCAGTACTTC.

This clone was detected a few times. The gene calls are TRBV7-9 and TRBJ2-5, with 9 bases fitting TRBD1. Losses at the gene ends were 5 bases for V and 5 bases for J; bases not matched to a gene: 3. The V gene's germline CDR1 is SEHNR and CDR2 FQNEAQ (reference sequence). There are 13 residues in the CDR3. CDR3 nucleotide sequence: TGTGCCAGCAGCGTCGGGACAGGGGAGACCCAGTACTTC. Its translation is CASSVGTGETQYF.

J is TRBJ2-1 and V is TRBV3-1 (or the pseudogene TRBV3-2); D is undetermined. From germline, CDR1 is LGHDT and CDR2 YNNKEL (reference sequence). This CDR3 is built from 15 residues. Between the trimmed V and J ends, which lost 0 bases and 0 bases, there was a span of 6 bases. Here the CDR3 DNA reads TGTGCCAGCAGCCAAGAGACTTACTCCTACAATGAGCAGTTCTTC. The encoded protein is CASSQETYSYNEQFF.

The chain uses TRBV28 and TRBJ2-1, with D possibly matching TRBD2 (6 bases). This CDR3 contains 16 residues. Trimming took 4 bases from V and 5 from J, leaving 18 bases between them. Germline V lookup: CDR1 MDHEN, CDR2 SYDVKM. The CDR3 sequence: CASSSPPPRGNNEQFF. DNA for the CDR3: TGTGCCAGCAGTTCCCCCCCGCCCCGCGGGAACAATGAGCAGTTCTTC.

The chain recombines TRBV9 with TRBJ1-1; 9 bases agree with TRBD1. The trim removed 0 bases at V and 1 base at J, leaving 4 bases unmatched. The CDR3 extends over 16 amino acids. Germline CDR1 and CDR2: SGDLS and YYNGEE. The CDR3 nucleotides read TGTGCCAGCAGCGTAGAGGGGACAGGGAGGAACACTGAAGCTTTCTTT. Translating gives CASSVEGTGRNTEAFF.

Details on this clone: Other nucleotide sequences in the sample specify the same CDR3. The chain combines TRBV2 with TRBJ1-2; 7 nucleotides line up with TRBD1. The CDR3 spans 12 residues. The V gene's germline CDR1 is SNHLY and CDR2 FYNNEI. V lost 6 bases to trimming and J lost 6 bases; unmatched junction nucleotides: 4. CDR3 bases: TGTGCCAGCAGGGGGCAGGGGGATGGCTACACCTTC. Amino acid sequence: CASRGQGDGYTF.

CDR3 sequence: CASSPFGEPRAFF. CDR3 DNA sequence: TGTGCCAGCAGCCCGTTCGGGGAACCCCGAGCTTTCTTT. V gene TRBV11-2 combines with J gene TRBJ1-1; D is ambiguous. Germline lookup yields CDR1 SGHAT and CDR2 FQNNGV. Trimming stripped 5 bases from V and 10 bases from J, with 17 bases between. This CDR3 has 13 amino acids.

V and J are TRBV6-1 and TRBJ2-3, with 9 bases matching TRBD2. V shed 3 bases, J shed 1 base, and the junction held 5 bases outside the gene matches. The CDR3 loop spans 16 amino acids. The germline CDR1 and CDR2 sequences are MNHNS and SASEGT. The CDR3 coding sequence is TGTGCCAGCAGTGACCCTAGCGGGGCTGGCACAGATACGCAGTATTTT. It encodes CASSDPSGAGTDTQYF.

This chain connects TRBV7-6 to TRBJ2-3; no clear D gene. V lost 5 bases, J lost 4 bases, and 13 bases lay in between. CDR1 is SGHVS, CDR2 FNYEAQ, per germline. The CDR3 is made up of 14 amino acids. CDR3 DNA: TGTGCCAGCAGCGCACGATTACTCGCAGATACGCAGTATTTT. This gives the protein CASSARLLADTQYF. The full variable domain, its missing parts supplied by reference TRBV7-6 and TRBJ2-3, is GAGVSQSPRYKVTKRGQDVALRCDPISGHVSLYWYRQALGQGPEFLTYFNYEAQQDKSGLPNDRFSAERPEGSISTLTIQRTEQRDSAMYRCASSARLLADTQYFGPGTRLTVL.

The V and J genes are TRBV7-9 and TRBJ2-7; TRBD1 might be the D (5 bases). Trimming removed 3 bases at V and 3 bases at J, with 9 bases between. Germline V gene data show CDR1 as SEHNR and CDR2 as FQNEAQ (reference sequence). This CDR3 is built from 13 residues. The chain's CDR3 is CASSFAGNYEQYF. The CDR3 DNA follows: TGTGCCAGCAGCTTTGCAGGGAACTACGAGCAGTACTTC.

The genes are TRBV5-6 and TRBJ2-5; 8 bases fit TRBD1. Germline V CDR1 and CDR2: SGHDT, YYEEEE. V shed 4 bases, J shed 3 bases, and the junction held 8 bases outside the gene matches. This CDR3 spans 15 amino acids. Here the CDR3 DNA reads TGTGCCAGCAGCGTTGCCAGGACAGGGAAAGAGACCCAGTACTTC. Its translation is CASSVARTGKETQYF.

This clone was picked up many times. The CDR3 bases are TGTGCCTGGAGTAAGGGGACAGGAGACATGAACACTGAAGCTTTCTTT. Amino acid sequence: CAWSKGTGDMNTEAFF. The chain employs TRBV30 and TRBJ1-1; 8 bases map to TRBD1. Germline-derived CDR1 and CDR2 are GTSNPN and SVGIG (reference sequence). J lost 0 bases, V lost 2 bases, and 8 bases had no gene match. This CDR3 region has 16 residues.

V usage is TRBV5-4 and J usage is TRBJ1-2, with D possibly being TRBD1 (5 bases). Trimming cost V 3 bases and J 2 bases, with 17 bases left between them. The CDR3 totals 16 residues. The germline CDR1 and CDR2 sequences are SGHNT and YYREEE (reference sequence). The CDR3 loop is CASSSPARGENYGYTF. The CDR3 DNA reads as TGTGCCAGCAGCTCGCCCGCCCGGGGGGAGAACTATGGCTACACCTTC.

The chain uses TRBV6-1 and TRBJ1-6, with D perhaps TRBD1 (6 bases). Germline loops: CDR1 MNHNS, CDR2 SASEGT. This CDR3 comprises 20 residues. Trimming cost V 3 bases and J 0 bases, with 21 bases left between them. The CDR3 DNA is TGTGCCAGCAGTGATCGTCCCCGTAGGGGGTTGGCCTCCTATAATTCACCCCTCCACTTT. Encoded protein: CASSDRPRRGLASYNSPLHF.

The chain is built from TRBV7-9 and TRBJ1-1; D remains ambiguous. V was pared by 4 bases and J by 0 bases, with 6 bases between. CDR1 SEHNR and CDR2 FQNEAQ come from the germline V gene (reference sequence). The CDR3 loop spans 13 amino acids. CDR3 sequence reads: CASSSEVNTEAFF. DNA of the CDR3: TGTGCCAGCAGCTCAGAAGTGAACACTGAAGCTTTCTTT.

The gene calls are TRBV5-1 and TRBJ1-6; a possible D gene is TRBD1 (6 bases). There are 17 residues in the CDR3. CDR1 SGHRS and CDR2 YFSETQ come from the germline V gene. Trimming took off 1 base at V and 9 bases at J, with 20 bases between the two ends. CDR3 in amino acids: CASSLTRGGSMSSPLHF. The CDR3 bases are TGCGCCAGCAGCTTGACCAGGGGAGGGTCTATGTCTTCACCCCTCCACTTT.

The rearrangement links TRBV7-2 to TRBJ1-2; D uncertain. Trimming shortened V by 8 bases and J by 4 bases, and 20 bases separated the two germline ends. Germline V gives CDR1 SGHTA, CDR2 FQGNSA. The CDR3 is 15 residues long. The chain's CDR3 is CASHDPPRGGYGYTF. CDR3 nucleotides: TGTGCCAGCCACGACCCGCCCCGGGGAGGCTATGGCTACACCTTC.

This chain links TRBV3-1 (or the pseudogene TRBV3-2) with TRBJ1-1, with a tentative D call TRBD1 (6 bases). This CDR3 spans 12 amino acids. Germline V gene data show CDR1 as LGHDT and CDR2 as YNNKEL (reference sequence). The ends were cut back, 5 bases at V and 8 bases at J, with 12 bases in the middle. The CDR3 loop reads CASSYGTREAFF. The CDR3 DNA reads TGTGCCAGCAGCTATGGGACAAGAGAAGCTTTCTTT.

The chain recombines TRBV25-1 with TRBJ1-6, with TRBD1 matching 7 bases. Germline loops: CDR1 MGHDK, CDR2 SYGVNS. Germline trimming cut 1 base from V and 7 bases from J; bases unmatched to any gene: 4. The CDR3 runs to 15 residues. The CDR3 coding sequence is TGTGCCAGCAGTGAATCGGCAGGGGGGAATTCACCCCTCCACTTT. It translates to CASSESAGGNSPLHF.

The CDR3 nucleotides are TGCAGCGTCATGACCGGGACAGGGGGCAATGAGCAGTTCTTC. Protein product: CSVMTGTGGNEQFF. The chain links TRBV29-1 to TRBJ2-1; 11 nucleotides align to TRBD1. Germline V CDR1 and CDR2: SQVTM, ANQGSEA. This CDR3 spans 14 amino acids. V trimming: 6 bases; J trimming: 6 bases; junction bases outside the gene matches: 7.